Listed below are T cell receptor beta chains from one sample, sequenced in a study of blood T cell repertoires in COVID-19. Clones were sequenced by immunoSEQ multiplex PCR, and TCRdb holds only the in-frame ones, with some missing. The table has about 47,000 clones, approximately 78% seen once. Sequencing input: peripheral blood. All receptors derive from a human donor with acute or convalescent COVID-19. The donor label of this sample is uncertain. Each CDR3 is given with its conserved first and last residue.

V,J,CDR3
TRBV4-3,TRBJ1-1,CASSQDFAWEAQEAFF
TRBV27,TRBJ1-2,CASSLSEEAGYTF
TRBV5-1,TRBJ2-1,CASSLSAGALYNEQFF
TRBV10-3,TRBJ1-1,CAIHPGQNTEAFF
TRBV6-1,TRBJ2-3,CASSVMTGTSTDTQYF
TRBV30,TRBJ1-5,CAWRPKRSNQPQHF
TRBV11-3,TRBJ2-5,CASSSPETQYF
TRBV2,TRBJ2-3,CASSVLAGVDTQYF
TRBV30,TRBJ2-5,CACRTSGRQETQYF
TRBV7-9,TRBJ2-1,CASSLGLAGGDNEQFF